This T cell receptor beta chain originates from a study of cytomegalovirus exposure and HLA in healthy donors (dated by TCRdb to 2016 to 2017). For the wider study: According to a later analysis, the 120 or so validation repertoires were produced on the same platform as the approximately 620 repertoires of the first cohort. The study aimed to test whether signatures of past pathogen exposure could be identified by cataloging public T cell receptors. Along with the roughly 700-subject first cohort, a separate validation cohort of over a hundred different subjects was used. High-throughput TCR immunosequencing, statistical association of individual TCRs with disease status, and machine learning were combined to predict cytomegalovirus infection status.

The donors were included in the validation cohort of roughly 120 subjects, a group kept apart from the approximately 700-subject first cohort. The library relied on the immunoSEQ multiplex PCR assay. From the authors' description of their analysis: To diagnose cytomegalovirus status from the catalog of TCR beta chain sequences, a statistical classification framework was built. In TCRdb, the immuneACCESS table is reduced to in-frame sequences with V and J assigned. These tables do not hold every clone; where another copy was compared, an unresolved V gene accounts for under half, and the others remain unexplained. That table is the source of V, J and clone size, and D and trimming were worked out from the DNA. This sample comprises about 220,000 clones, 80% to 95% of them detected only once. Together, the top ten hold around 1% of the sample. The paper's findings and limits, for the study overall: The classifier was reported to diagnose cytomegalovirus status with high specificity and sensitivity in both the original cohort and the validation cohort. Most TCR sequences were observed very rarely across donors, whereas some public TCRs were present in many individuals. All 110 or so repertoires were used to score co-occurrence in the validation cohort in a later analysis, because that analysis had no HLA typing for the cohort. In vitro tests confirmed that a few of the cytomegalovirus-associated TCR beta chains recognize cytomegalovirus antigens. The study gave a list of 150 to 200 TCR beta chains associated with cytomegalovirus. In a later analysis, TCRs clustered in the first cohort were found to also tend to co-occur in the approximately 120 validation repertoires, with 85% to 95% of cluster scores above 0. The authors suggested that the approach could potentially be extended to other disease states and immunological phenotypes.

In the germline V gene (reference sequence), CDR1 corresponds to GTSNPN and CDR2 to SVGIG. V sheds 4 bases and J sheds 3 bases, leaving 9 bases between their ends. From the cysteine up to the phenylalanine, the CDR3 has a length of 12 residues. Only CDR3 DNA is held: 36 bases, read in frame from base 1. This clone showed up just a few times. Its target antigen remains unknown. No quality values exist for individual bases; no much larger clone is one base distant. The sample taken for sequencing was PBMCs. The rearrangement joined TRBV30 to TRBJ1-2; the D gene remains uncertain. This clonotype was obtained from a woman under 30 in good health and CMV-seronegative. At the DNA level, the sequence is TGTGCCTGGATAGGAGGGCACTATGGCTACACCTTC. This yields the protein CAWIGGHYGYTF.